These T cell receptor beta chains were read from a single sample in a study of OX40 agonist ivuxolimab in advanced cancers. The assay was immunoSEQ multiplex PCR, and TCRdb's table has in-frame clones only and misses some. The table shows about 36,000 clones, with around 77% occurring only once. Source: CD4+ or CD8+ T cells sorted from blood, taken in a trial of the OX40 agonist ivuxolimab. The receptors here all came from an adult with an advanced solid tumor such as melanoma, head and neck, liver or kidney cancer. Both conserved end residues are part of each CDR3. A D gene is named only where the DNA matches it firmly. Only part of the rows carry a size: once, few, many, or a class if the clone is expanded.

>TRBJ1-1|TRBV29-1|once|.
TGCAGCGTTGAGCGTCCACTACTGAACACTGAAGCTTTCTTT
CSVERPLLNTEAFF
>TRBJ1-1|TRBV2|.|.
TGTGCCAGCAGTGATAACACTGAAGCTTTCTTT
CASSDNTEAFF
>TRBJ2-7|TRBV27|.|TRBD2
TGTGCCAGCAGTTCAGGGACTAGCGGGAGGTCCGACGAGCAGTACTTC
CASSSGTSGRSDEQYF
>TRBJ2-3|TRBV7-8|.|.
TGTGCCAGCAGCTTAGATGATGTCGGAACAGATACGCAGTATTTT
CASSLDDVGTDTQYF
>TRBJ2-5|TRBV11-2|.|.
TGTGCCAGCAGCTTAGTGGGGGCGCTTCGAGAGACCCAGTACTTC
CASSLVGALRETQYF
>TRBJ2-7|TRBV7-9|.|.
TGTGCCAGCAGCTTAGAGGAGTACGAGCAGTACTTC
CASSLEEYEQYF
>TRBJ2-3|TRBV30|once|.
TGTGCCTGGATCCTACAAGGGAATACGCAGTATTTT
CAWILQGNTQYF
>TRBJ1-5|TRBV27|.|TRBD1
TGTGCCAGCAGTTTTCAGGGGGACAATCAGCCCCAGCATTTT
CASSFQGDNQPQHF
>TRBJ2-1|TRBV5-1|.|.
TGCGCCAGCAGCTTGGACAGCCCAAGATTCAATGAGCAGTTCTTC
CASSLDSPRFNEQFF
>TRBJ1-1|TRBV11-2|few|.
TGTGCCAGCAGCTTAGGGAGGGGGACTGAAGCTTTCTTT
CASSLGRGTEAFF
>TRBJ2-3|TRBV18|few|.
TGTGCCAGCTCACCAGTTACTTCTACTACAGATACGCAGTATTTT
CASSPVTSTTDTQYF
>TRBJ1-2|TRBV7-9|medium-sized|TRBD1
TGTGCCAGCAGGGGACAGGCTTCTAACTATGGCTACACCTTC
CASRGQASNYGYTF
>TRBJ1-2|TRBV11-2|.|TRBD1
TGTGCCAGCAGCTTAGTCACCAGGGGGGCGTATGGCTACACCTTC
CASSLVTRGAYGYTF
>TRBJ1-1|TRBV5-1|.|.
TGCGCCAGCAGCTTGGCCAGATCGAACACTGAAGCTTTCTTT
CASSLARSNTEAFF
>TRBJ2-7|TRBV7-2|.|TRBD2
TGTGCCAGCAGATCTAGCGGGGGGAGCTCCTACGAGCAGTACTTC
CASRSSGGSSYEQYF
>TRBJ1-2|TRBV5-4|medium-sized|.
TGTGCCAGCAGTGACGGGACCGGGGGCGACTATGGCTACACCTTC
CASSDGTGGDYGYTF
>TRBJ2-3|TRBV5-6|.|TRBD1
TGTGCCAGCAGTTTAAGAAGGACAGGGGGAAGCACAAATACGCAGTATTTT
CASSLRRTGGSTNTQYF
>TRBJ2-1|TRBV27|.|.
TGTGCCAGCGGGCCCTACCGCCACAATGAGCAGTTCTTC
CASGPYRHNEQFF
>TRBJ1-2|TRBV11-1|.|.
TGTGCCAGCAGCTTAGAAGGAGCAGGCTATTATGGCTACACCTTC
CASSLEGAGYYGYTF
>TRBJ1-5|TRBV28|.|.
TGTGCCAGCAGTTTTGGGTATGGCAATCAGCCCCAGCATTTT
CASSFGYGNQPQHF
>TRBJ2-5|TRBV19|.|TRBD1
TGTGCCAGTAGTACCCCCCATCTAGCGACAGGGGTCGAGACCCAGTACTTC
CASSTPHLATGVETQYF
>TRBJ2-5|TRBV30|once|TRBD1
TGTGCCTGGACCAGGACAGGGGGTCAAGAGACCCAGTACTTC
CAWTRTGGQETQYF
>TRBJ2-7|TRBV2|.|.
TGTGCCAGCAGGGGTTTCTACGAGCAGTACTTC
CASRGFYEQYF